The clone carrying this T cell receptor beta chain was seen a handful of times. A much larger clone lies one base from this, so it may be a read error. Then a second PCR, running about 7 to 11 cycles, was carried out with a sample-barcoded 5' primer and a J-beta primer mix. MiXCR, applied by TCRdb to the 5' RACE reads, yields one record per CDR3 protein. In the table there are 750,000 to 950,000 distinct CDR3 sequences, about 28% of which are singletons. This sample is part of a study of blood T cells in healthy people across ages. Trimming took 3 bases from V and 7 from J, leaving 7 bases between them. The CDR3 has 11 residues. Germline CDR1 and CDR2: SGHTA and FQGNSA. These data were also reused for a study on T cells of mothers and their children.

The source material was blood. V usage is TRBV7-2 and J usage is TRBJ2-7, with D hard to call. The source is a woman aged 40 to 50 in good health. CDR3 sequence: CASSFSVEQYF. CDR3 in DNA: TGTGCCAGCAGCTTTTCGGTTGAGCAGTACTTC.